Listed below are T cell receptor beta chains from one sample, sequenced in a study of T cell changes during pregnancy in multiple sclerosis. The table came from immunoSEQ multiplex PCR; TCRdb's copy has only in-frame clones and leaves some out. The table records nearly 80,000 clones, approximately 92% of them present only once. Material: CD4+ T cells from peripheral blood mononuclear cells, obtained before pregnancy. These receptors originate from a female donor with multiple sclerosis, enrolled in a pregnancy study. Each CDR3 is given with its conserved first and last residue. Clone sizes are given selectively: once, few, many, or a class where the clone is expanded.

V gene,clone size,CDR3 protein
TRBV19,.,CASSEQVANYGYTF
TRBV6-1,.,CASSEGVQAATNEKLFF
TRBV2,.,CASSLRDRANQPQHF
TRBV5-1,.,CASSLGTGGYGYTF
TRBV6-6,.,CASTTQTGLGDEQFF
TRBV19,.,CASSIGTGAASPLHF
TRBV2,.,CASRRLTGGAETQYF
TRBV10-3,.,CAIVPDFGSGYTF
TRBV30,.,CAWSVRGAGTEAFF
TRBV5-1,.,CASSASGRTQETQYF
TRBV29-1,once,CSVYPGTGNEKLFF
TRBV11-2,.,CASSKLGNRETQYF
TRBV2,.,CASTMTSGSTDTQYF
TRBV20-1,.,CSVGGNQPQHF
TRBV27,.,CASSSSVNQPQHF
TRBV6-5,.,CASTASGSSSYEQYF
TRBV5-1,.,CASSSGQGWSYNSPLHF
TRBV7-7,.,CASSLDQTGEKLFF
TRBV28,.,CASSGAGTGSYEQYF
TRBV14,.,CASSQDSGRTDEYWQYF
TRBV28,.,CASSQGQETQYF
TRBV27,.,CASSLFSQGHDLGYGYTF
TRBV7-8,.,CASSQGGVTDTQYF
TRBV11-2,.,CASSWPPGRAAEQYF
TRBV28,.,CASSGFIIQALTFNYGYTF
TRBV9,.,CASSEQENTEAFF
TRBV9,.,CASSVQWSAGELFF
TRBV2,.,CASSVERTGVGQPQHF
TRBV19,.,CASSIPGLHSGANVLTF
TRBV7-8,.,CASSLQGSGNTIYF
TRBV7-9,.,CASSLRGGEQFF
TRBV28,.,CASRPGLASDTQYF
TRBV28,.,CASSFKGPPETQYF
TRBV29-1,.,CSVARTTSYNEQFF
TRBV9,few,CASSQRTDSYNEQFF
TRBV7-2,once,CASSFNPGRDTQYF
TRBV28,.,CASSRRGGFRGYTF
TRBV7-9,few,CASSSRAGLKAFF
TRBV30,.,CAWGRNQGSYEQYF
TRBV19,.,CASSIGGELFKNTEAFF
TRBV4-2,.,CASSQDTSGGSYGYTF
TRBV28,once,CASRPAGGGTEAFF
TRBV5-4,.,CASSPPSAGGTGELFF
TRBV7-8,.,CASSLVAGDPYF
TRBV10-3,once,CAISESRGGWNEQFF
TRBV7-8,.,CASSRRPWVDRGTDTQYF
TRBV19,.,CASSITGRRNEQFF
TRBV19,.,CASTDRAGGTDTQYF
TRBV5-8,few,CASSLYRDGSQPQHF